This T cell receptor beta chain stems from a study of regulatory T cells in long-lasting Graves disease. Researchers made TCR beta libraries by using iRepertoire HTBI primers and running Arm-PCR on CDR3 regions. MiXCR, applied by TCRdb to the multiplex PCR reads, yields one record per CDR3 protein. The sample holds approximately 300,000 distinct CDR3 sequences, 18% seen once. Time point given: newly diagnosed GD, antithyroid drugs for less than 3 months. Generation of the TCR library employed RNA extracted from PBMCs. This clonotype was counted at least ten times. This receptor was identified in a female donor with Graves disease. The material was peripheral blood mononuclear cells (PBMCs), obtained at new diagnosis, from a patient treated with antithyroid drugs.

CDR3 coding DNA: TGTGCCACCAGTGCTCCTGGGGACAGGGAATACGAGCAGTACTTC. Translating it yields CATSAPGDREYEQYF. This chain joins TRBV24-1 and TRBJ2-7; 9 bases map to TRBD1. With 5 bases clipped from V and 4 bases from J, the junction kept 8 bases outside the gene matches. Germline assignment: CDR1 KGHDR and CDR2 SFDVKD. This CDR3 comprises 15 residues.